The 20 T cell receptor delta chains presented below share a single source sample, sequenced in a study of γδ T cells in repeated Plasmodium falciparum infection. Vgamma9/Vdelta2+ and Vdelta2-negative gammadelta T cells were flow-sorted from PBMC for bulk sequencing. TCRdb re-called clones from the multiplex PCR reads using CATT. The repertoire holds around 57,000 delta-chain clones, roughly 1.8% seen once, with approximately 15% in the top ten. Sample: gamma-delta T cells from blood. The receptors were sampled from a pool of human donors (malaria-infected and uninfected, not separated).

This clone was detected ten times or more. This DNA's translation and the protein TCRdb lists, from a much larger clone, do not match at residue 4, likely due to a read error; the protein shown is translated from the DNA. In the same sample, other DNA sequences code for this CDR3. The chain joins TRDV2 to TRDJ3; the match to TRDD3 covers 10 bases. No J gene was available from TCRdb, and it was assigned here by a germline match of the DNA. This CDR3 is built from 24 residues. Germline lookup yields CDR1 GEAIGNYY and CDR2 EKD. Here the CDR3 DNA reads TGTGCCTGTGGCACCATCGATTCCCGTACTGGGGGATCAGGGCCTTCCTGGGACACCCGACAGATGTTTTTC. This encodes CACGTIDSRTGGSGPSWDTRQMFF.

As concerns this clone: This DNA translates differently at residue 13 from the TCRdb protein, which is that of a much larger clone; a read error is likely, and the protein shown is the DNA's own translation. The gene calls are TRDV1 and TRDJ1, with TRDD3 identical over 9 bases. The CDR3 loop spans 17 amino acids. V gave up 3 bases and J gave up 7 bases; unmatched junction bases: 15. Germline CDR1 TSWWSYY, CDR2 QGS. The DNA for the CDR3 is TGTGCTCTTGGGGAGCTACGTGCTGGGGGATTAAGATGTAAACTCATCTTT. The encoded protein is CALGELRAGGLRCKLIF.

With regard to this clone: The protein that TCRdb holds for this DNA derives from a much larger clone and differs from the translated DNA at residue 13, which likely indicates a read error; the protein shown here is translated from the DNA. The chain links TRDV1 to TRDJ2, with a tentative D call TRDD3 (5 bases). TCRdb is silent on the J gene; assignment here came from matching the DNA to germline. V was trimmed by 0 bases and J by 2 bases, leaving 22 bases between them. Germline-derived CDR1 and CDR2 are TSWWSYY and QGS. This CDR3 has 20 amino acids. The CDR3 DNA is TGTGCTCTTGGGGAACTTCCGAGTGTAAGGGGAGTGGGCTTGACAGCACAACTCTTCTTT. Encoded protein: CALGELPSVRGVGLTAQLFF.

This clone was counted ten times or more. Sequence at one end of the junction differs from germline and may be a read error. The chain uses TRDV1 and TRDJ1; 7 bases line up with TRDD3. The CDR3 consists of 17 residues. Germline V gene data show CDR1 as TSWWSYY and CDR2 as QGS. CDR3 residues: CALGERYYGIPSDRLIF. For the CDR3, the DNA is TGTGCTCTTGGGGAACGGTACTACGGGATACCGAGCGATAGACTCATCTTT.

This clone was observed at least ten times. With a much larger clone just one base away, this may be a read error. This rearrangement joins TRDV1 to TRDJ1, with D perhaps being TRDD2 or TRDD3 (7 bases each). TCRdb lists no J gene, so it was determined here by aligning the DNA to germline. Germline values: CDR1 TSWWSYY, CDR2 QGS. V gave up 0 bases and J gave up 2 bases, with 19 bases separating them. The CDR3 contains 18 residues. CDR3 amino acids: CALGELSYHRGMTDKLIF. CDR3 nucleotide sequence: TGTGCTCTTGGGGAACTTTCCTACCACCGGGGGATGACCGATAAACTCATCTTT.

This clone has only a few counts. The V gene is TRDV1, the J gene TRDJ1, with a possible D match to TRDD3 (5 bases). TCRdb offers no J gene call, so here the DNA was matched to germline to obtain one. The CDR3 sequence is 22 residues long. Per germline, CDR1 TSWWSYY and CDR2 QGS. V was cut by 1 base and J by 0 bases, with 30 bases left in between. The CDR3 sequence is CALGEPLYEGVPYRGYTDKLIF. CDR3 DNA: TGTGCTCTTGGGGAACCACTCTACGAGGGGGTGCCTTACCGGGGGTACACCGATAAACTCATCTTT.

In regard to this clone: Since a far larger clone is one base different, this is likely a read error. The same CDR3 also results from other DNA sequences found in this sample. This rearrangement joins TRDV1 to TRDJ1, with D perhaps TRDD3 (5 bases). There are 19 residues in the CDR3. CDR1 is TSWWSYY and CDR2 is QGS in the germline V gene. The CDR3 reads CALGYLTRGPPGSTDKLIF. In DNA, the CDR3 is TGTGCTCTTGGGTACCTAACGAGGGGACCCCCCGGGAGCACCGACAAACTCATCTTT.

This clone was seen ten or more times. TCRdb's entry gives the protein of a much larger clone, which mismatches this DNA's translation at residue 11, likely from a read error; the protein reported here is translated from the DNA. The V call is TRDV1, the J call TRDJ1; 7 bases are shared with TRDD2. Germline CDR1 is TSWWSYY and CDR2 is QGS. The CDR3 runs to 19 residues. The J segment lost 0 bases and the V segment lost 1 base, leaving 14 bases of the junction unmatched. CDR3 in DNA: TGTGCTCTTGGGGAACCGGGGTTCCTACGGCCTATAGACACCGATAAACTCATCTTT. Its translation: CALGEPGFLRPIDTDKLIF.

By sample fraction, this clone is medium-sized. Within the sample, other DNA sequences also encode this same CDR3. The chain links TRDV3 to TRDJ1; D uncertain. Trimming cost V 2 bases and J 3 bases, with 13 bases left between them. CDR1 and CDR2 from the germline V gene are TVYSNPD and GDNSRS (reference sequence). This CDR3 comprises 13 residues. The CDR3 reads CAFCIFNSDKLIF. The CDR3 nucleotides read TGTGCCTTTTGTATCTTTAACTCCGATAAACTCATCTTT.

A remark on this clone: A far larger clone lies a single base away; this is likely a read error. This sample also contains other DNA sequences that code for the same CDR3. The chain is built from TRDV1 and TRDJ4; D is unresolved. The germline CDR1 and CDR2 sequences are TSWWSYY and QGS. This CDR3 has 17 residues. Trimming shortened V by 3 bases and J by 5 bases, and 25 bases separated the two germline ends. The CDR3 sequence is CALGDQLFSGARRPLIF. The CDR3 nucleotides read TGTGCTCTTGGGGATCAGCTTTTTTCGGGAGCGCGCAGGCCCCTGATCTTT.

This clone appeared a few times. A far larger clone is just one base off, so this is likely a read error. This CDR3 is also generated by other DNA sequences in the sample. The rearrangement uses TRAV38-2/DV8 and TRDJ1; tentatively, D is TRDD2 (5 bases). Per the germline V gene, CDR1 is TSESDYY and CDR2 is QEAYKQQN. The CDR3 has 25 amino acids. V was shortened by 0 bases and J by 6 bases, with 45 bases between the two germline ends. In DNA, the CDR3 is TGTGCTTATAGGAGCGCGTTCCACGTGAGCTCTTCCCCACCGTACTCTGAGTTCCCGCCGCATAAACTCATCTTT. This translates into CAYRSAFHVSSSPPYSEFPPHKLIF.

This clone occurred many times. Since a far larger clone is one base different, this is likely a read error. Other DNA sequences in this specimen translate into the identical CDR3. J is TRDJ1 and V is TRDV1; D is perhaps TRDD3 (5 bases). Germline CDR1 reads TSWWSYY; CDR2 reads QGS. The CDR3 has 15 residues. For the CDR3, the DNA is TGCGCTCTTGGGGAACGACCACTGGACACCGATAAACTCACCTTT. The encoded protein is CALGERPLDTDKLTF.

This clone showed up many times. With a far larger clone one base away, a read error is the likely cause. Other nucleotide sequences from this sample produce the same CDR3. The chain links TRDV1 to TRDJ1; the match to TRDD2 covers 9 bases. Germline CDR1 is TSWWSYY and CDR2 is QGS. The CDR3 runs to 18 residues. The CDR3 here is CALGELDPFLRHTDKLIF. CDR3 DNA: TGCGCTCTTGGGGAACTTGACCCCTTCCTACGGCACACCGATAAACTCATCTTT.

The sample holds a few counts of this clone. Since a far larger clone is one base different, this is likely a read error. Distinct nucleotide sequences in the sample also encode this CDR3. The CDR3 coding sequence is TGTGCTCTCATTCTTCCTACCGGTGATTGGGGGTTTTACTACACCGATAAACTCATCTTT. It translates to CALILPTGDWGFYYTDKLIF. The chain couples TRDV1 to TRDJ1; 8 positions match TRDD2. Looked up from germline, CDR1 is TSWWSYY and CDR2 is QGS. After removal of 9 bases from V and 0 bases from J, the junction contained 24 bases not matched to a gene. CDR3 size: 20 residues.

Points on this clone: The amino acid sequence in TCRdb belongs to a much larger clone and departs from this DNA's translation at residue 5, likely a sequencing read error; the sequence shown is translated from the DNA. CDR3 nucleotide sequence: TGTGCCTGTGACCCCGGTTTTGGGGGACCGTACACCGATAAACTCATCTTT. Translation: CACDPGFGGPYTDKLIF. The chain links TRDV2 to TRDJ1; 7 bases align to TRDD3. V shed 3 bases and J 0 bases; nucleotides not matched to a gene: 12. The germline CDR1 and CDR2 sequences are GEAIGNYY and EKD. The CDR3 consists of 17 residues.

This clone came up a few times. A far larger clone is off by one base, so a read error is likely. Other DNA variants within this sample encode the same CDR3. The CDR3 protein is CALGENPGAWGIRVSDKLIF. CDR3 nucleotides: TGTGCTCTTGGGGAAAACCCCGGGGCCTGGGGGATACGAGTTTCCGATAAACTCATCTTC. This chain connects TRDV1 to TRDJ1; 12 bases match TRDD3. CDR1 and CDR2 (germline): TSWWSYY, QGS. The CDR3 runs 20 residues.

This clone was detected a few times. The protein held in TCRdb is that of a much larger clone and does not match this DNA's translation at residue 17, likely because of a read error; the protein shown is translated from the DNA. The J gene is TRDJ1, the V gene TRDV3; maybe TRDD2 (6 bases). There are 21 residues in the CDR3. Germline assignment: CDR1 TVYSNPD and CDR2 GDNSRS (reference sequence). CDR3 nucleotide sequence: TGTGCCTTTGTGGGACCTTCCCCAATCCTCGAATCACCCGGAGCCACCAATAAACTCATCTTT. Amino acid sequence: CAFVGPSPILESPGATNKLIF.

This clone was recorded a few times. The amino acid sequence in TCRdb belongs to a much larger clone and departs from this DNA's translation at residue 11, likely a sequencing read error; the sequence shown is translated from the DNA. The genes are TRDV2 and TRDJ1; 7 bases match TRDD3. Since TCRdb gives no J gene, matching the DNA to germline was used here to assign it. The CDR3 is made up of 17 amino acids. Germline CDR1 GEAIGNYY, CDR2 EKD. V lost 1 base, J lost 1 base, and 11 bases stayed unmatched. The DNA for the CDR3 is TGTGCCTGTGACACTCTGAGTACTCTGGGGGGCACCGATAAACTCATCTTT. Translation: CACDTLSTLGGTDKLIF.

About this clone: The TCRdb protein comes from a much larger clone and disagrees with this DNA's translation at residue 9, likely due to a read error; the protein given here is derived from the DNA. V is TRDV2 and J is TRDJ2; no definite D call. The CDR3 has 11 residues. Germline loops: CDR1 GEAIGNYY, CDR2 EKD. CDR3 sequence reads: CACKKGAQHFF. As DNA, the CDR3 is TGTGCCTGTAAGAAGGGAGCACAACACTTCTTT.

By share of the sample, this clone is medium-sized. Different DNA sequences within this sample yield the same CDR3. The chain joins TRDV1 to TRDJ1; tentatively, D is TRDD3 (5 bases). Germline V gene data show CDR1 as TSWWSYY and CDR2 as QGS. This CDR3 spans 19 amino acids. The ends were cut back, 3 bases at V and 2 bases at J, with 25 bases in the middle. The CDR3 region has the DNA TGTGCTCTTGGGGAGCATTCCCTTTTTTGGGATTGGCGAACCGATAAACTCATCTTT. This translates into CALGEHSLFWDWRTDKLIF.